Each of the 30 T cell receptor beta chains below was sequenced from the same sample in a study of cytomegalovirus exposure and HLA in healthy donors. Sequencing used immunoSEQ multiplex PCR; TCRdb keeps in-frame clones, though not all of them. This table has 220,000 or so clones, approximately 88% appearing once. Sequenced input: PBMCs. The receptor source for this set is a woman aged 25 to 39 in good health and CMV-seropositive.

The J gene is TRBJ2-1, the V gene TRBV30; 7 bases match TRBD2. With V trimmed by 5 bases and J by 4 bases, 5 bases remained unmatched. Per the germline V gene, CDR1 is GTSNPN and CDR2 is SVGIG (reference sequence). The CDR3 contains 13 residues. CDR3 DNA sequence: TGTGCCTGGGTAGCGGGTTCATACAATGAGCAGTTCTTC. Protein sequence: CAWVAGSYNEQFF.

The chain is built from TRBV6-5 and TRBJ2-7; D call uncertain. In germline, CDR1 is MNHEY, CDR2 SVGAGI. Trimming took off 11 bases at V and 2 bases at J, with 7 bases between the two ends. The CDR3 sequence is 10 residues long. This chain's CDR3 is CAAGAYEQYF. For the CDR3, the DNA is TGTGCCGCTGGGGCCTACGAGCAGTACTTC.

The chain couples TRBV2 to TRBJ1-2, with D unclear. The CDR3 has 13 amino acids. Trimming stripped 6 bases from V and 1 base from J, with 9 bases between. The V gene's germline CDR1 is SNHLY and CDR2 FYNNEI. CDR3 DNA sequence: TGTGCCAGCAGAGGAGTTTTTAACTATGGCTACACCTTC. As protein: CASRGVFNYGYTF. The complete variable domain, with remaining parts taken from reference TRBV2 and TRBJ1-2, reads EPEVTQTPSHQVTQMGQEVILRCVPISNHLYFYWYRQILGQKVEFLVSFYNNEISEKSEIFDDQFSVERPDGSNFTLKIRSTKLEDSAMYFCASRGVFNYGYTFGSGTRLTVV.

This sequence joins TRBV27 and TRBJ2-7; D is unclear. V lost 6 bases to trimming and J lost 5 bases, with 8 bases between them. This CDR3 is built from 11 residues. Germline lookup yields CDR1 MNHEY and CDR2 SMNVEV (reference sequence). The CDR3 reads CASSLGHEQYF. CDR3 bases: TGTGCCAGCAGCCTTGGTCACGAGCAGTACTTC.

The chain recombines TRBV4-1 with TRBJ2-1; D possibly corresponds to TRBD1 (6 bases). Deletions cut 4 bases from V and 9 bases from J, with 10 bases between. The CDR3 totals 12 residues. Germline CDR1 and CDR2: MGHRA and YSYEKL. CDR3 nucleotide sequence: TGCGCCAGCAGCCTACAGGGTGGTGAGCAGTTCTTC. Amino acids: CASSLQGGEQFF.

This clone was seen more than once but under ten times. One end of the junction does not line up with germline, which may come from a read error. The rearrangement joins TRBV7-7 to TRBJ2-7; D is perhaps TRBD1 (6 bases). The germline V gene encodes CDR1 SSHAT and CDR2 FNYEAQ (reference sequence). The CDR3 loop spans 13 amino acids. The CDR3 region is CASSRDTNYEQYF. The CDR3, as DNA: TGTGCTAGCAGCAGGGACACCAACTACGAGCAGTACTTC.

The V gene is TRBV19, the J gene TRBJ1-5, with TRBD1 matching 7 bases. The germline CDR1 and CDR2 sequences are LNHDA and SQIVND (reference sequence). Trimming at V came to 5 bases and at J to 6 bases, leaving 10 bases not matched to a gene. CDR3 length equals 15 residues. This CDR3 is CASSPARQGGQPQHF. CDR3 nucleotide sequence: TGTGCCAGTAGTCCAGCCCGACAGGGTGGTCAGCCCCAGCATTTT.

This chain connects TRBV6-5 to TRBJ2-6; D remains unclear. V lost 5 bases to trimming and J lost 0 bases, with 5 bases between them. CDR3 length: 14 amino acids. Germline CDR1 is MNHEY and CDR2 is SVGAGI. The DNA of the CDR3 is TGTGCCAGCAGTATTAACTCTGGGGCCAACGTCCTGACTTTC. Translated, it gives CASSINSGANVLTF.

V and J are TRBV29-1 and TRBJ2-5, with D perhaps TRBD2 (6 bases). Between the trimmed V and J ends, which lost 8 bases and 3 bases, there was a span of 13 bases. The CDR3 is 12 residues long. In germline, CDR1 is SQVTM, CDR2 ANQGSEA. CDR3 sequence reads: CSSGGRKETQYF. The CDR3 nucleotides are TGCAGCTCCGGGGGACGAAAAGAGACCCAGTACTTC. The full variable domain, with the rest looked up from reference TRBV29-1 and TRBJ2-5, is SAVISQKPSRDICQRGTSLTIQCQVDSQVTMMFWYRQQPGQSLTLIATANQGSEATYESGFVIDKFPISRPNLTFSTLTVSNMSPEDSSIYLCSSGGRKETQYFGPGTRLLVL.

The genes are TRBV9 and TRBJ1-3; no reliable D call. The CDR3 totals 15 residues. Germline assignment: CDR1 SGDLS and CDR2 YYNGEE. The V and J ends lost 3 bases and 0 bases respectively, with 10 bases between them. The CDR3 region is CASSATGYSGNTIYF. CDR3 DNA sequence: TGTGCCAGCAGCGCTACTGGGTACTCTGGAAACACCATATATTTT. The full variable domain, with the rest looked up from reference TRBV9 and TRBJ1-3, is DSGVTQTPKHLITATGQRVTLRCSPRSGDLSVYWYQQSLDQGLQFLIQYYNGEERAKGNILERFSAQQFPDLHSELNLSSLELGDSALYFCASSATGYSGNTIYFGEGSWLTVV.

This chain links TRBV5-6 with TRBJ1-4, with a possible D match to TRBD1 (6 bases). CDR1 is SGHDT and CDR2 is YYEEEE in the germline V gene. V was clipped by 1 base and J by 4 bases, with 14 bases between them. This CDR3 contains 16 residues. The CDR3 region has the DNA TGTGCCAGCAGCTTGTTCCTCGGGACACTTAATGAAAAACTGTTTTTT. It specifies CASSLFLGTLNEKLFF.

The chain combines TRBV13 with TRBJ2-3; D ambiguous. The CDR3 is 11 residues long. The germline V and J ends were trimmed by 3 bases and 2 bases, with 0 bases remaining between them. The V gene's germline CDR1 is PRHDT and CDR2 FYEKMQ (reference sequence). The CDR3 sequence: CASSFTDTQYF. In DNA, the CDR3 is TGTGCCAGCAGCTTCACAGATACGCAGTATTTT.

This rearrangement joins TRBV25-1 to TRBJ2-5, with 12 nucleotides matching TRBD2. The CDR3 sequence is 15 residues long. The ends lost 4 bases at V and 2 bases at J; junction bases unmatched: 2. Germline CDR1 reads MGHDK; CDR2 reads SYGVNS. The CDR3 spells CASSVGLAGQETQYF. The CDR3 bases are TGTGCCAGCAGTGTAGGACTAGCGGGACAAGAGACCCAGTACTTC.

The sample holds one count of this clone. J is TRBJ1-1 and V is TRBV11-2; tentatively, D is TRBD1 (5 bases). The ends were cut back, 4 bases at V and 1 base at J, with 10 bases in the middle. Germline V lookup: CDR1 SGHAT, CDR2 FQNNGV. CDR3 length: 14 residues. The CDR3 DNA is TGTGCCAGCAGCTCGGGGGGGAAGAACACTGAAGCTTTCTTT. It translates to CASSSGGKNTEAFF.

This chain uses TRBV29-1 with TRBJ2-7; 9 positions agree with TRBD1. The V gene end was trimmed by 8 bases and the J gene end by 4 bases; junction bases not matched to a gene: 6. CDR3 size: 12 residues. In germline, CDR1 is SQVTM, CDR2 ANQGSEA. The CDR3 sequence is CSFNRGPYEQYF. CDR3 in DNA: TGCAGCTTTAACAGGGGGCCTTACGAGCAGTACTTC.

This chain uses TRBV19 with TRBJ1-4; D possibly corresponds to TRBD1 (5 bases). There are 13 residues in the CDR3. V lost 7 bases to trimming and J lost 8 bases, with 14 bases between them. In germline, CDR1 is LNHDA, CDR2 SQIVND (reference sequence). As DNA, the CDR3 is TGTGCCAGTACCCCGGCCTCAGGGGAAAAACTGTTTTTT. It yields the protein CASTPASGEKLFF.

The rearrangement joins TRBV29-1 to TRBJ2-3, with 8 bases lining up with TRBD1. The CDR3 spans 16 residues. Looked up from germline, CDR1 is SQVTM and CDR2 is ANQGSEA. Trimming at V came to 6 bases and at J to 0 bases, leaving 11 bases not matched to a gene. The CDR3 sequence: CSVHPPGGPSTDTQYF. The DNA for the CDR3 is TGCAGCGTCCACCCCCCAGGGGGCCCTAGCACAGATACGCAGTATTTT.

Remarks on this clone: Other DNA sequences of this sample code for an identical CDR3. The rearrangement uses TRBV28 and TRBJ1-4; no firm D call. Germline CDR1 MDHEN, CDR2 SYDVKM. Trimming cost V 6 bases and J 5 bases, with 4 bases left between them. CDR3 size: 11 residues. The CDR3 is CASSQNEKLFF. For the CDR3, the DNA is TGTGCCAGCAGCCAAAATGAAAAACTGTTTTTT. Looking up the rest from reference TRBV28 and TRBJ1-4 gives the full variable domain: DVKVTQSSRYLVKRTGEKVFLECVQDMDHENMFWYRQDPGLGLRLIYFSYDVKMKEKGDIPEGYSVSREKKERFSLILESASTNQTSMYLCASSQNEKLFFGSGTQLSVL.

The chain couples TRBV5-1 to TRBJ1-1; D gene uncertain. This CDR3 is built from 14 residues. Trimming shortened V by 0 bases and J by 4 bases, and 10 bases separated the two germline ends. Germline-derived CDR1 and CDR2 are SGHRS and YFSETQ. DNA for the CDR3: TGCGCCAGCAGCTTGGTTTCCTTGGGCACTGAAGCTTTCTTT. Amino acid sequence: CASSLVSLGTEAFF.

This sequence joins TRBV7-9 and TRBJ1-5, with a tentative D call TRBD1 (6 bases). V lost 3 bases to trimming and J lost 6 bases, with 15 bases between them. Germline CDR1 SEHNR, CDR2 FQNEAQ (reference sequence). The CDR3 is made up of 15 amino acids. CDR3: CASSFLGGAPQPQHF. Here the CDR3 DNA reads TGTGCCAGCAGCTTCCTGGGGGGCGCACCTCAGCCCCAGCATTTT.

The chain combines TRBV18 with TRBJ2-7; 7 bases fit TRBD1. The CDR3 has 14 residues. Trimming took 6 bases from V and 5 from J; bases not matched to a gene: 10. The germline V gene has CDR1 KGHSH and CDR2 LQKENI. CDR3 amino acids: CASSGTTGNHEQYF. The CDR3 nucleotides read TGTGCCAGCTCTGGGACGACAGGGAACCACGAGCAGTACTTC.

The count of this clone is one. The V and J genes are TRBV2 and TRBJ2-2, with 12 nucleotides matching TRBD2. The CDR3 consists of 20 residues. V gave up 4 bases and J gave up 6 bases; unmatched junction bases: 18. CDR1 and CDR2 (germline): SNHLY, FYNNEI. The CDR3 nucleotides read TGTGCCAGCAGTGGGAGGGGACAGGGCCGACTAGCGGGAGATGCCGGGGAGCTGTTTTTT. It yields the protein CASSGRGQGRLAGDAGELFF.

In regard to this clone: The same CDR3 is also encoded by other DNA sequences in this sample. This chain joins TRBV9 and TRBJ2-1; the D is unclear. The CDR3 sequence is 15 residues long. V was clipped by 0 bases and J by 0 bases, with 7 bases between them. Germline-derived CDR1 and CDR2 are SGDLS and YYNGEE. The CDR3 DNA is TGTGCCAGCAGCGTAGTATCGGGCTCCTACAATGAGCAGTTCTTC. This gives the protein CASSVVSGSYNEQFF.

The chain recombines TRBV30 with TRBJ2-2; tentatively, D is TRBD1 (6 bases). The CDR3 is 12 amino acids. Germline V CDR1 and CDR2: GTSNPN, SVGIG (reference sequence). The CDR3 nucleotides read TGTGCTTGTCAGGGGTACACCGGGGAGCTGTTTTTT. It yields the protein CACQGYTGELFF.

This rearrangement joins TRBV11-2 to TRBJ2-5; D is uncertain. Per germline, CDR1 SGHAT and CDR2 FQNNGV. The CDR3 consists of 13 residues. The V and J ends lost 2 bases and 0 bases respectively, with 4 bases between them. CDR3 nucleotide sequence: TGTGCCAGCAGCTTAAACAACCAAGAGACCCAGTACTTC. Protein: CASSLNNQETQYF.

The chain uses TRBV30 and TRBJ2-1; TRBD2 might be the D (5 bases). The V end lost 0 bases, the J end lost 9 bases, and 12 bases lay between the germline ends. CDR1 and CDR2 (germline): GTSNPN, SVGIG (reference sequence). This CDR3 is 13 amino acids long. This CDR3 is CAWSVHGMGEQFF. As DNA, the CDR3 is TGTGCCTGGAGTGTACACGGGATGGGTGAGCAGTTCTTC.

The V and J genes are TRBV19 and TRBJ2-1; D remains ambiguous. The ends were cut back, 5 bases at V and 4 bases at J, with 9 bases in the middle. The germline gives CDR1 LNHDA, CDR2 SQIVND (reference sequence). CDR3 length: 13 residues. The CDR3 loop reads CASSVVLYNEQFF. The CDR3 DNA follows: TGTGCCAGTAGTGTTGTCCTATACAATGAGCAGTTCTTC.

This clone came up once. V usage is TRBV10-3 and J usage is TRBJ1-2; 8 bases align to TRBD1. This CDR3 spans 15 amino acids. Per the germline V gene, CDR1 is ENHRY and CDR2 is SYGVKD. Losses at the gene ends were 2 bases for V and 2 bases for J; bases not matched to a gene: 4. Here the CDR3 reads CAISEQTGANYGYTF. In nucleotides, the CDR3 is TGTGCCATCAGTGAGCAGACAGGGGCGAACTATGGCTACACCTTC.

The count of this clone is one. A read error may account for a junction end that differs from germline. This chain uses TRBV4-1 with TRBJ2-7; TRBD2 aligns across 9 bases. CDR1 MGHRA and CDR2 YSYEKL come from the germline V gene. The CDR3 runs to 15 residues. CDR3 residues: CASSQETSGSYEQYF. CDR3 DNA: TGTGCCAGCAGCCAAGAGACTAGCGGTTCCTACGAGCAGTACTTC.

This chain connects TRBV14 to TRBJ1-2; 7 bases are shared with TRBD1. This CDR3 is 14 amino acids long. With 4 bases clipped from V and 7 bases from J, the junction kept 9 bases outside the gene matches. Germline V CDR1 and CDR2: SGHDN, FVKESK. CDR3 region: CASSPLTGRIGYTF. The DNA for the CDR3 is TGTGCCAGCAGCCCACTGACAGGGCGGATTGGCTACACCTTC. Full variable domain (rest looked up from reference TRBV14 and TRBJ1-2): EAGVTQFPSHSVIEKGQTVTLRCDPISGHDNLYWYRRVMGKEIKFLLHFVKESKQDESGMPNNRFLAERTGGTYSTLKVQPAELEDSGVYFCASSPLTGRIGYTFGSGTRLTVV.